This TCR beta chain comes out of a study of T cell responses to AZD1222 COVID-19 vaccine. This CDR3 comprises 14 residues. CDR1 and CDR2 from the germline V gene are ENHRY and SYGVKD. Trimming took off 2 bases at V and 4 bases at J, with 11 bases between the two ends. TCRdb keeps only in-frame clones here, not all; method: immunoSEQ multiplex PCR. This table has about 120,000 clones, about 90% appearing once. With regard to this clone: Antigen specificity is unknown.

Overall study findings and caveats: Spike-spanning, vaccine-associated CD4 TCRs were dominant at 160-218 and 743-854. Just a handful of AZD1222 recipients tested seropositive at baseline.

V gene TRBV10-3 combines with J gene TRBJ1-1; D is unresolved. This sequence was found in an adult in good health. The sequencing here drew on peripheral blood, taken on day 0 of AZD1222 vaccination. CDR3 DNA: TGTGCCATCAGTGAGCGCCAGGTCTTCACTGAAGCTTTCTTT. The encoded protein is CAISERQVFTEAFF.